The rows below give T cell receptor beta chains drawn from one sample of a study of OX40 agonist ivuxolimab in advanced cancers. The assay was immunoSEQ multiplex PCR, and TCRdb's table has in-frame clones only and misses some. In the table there are about 83,000 clones, about 88% of which are singletons. Sequencing used CD4+ or CD8+ T cells sorted from blood, obtained in a trial of the OX40 agonist ivuxolimab. These receptors all come from an adult with an advanced solid tumor such as melanoma, head and neck, liver or kidney cancer. CDR3s include the opening cysteine and the closing phenylalanine or tryptophan.

v_gene | CDR3aa
TRBV18 | CASSTQKTLEKLFF
TRBV18 | CASRTQGDGYTF
TRBV27 | CASSLQGNLNTEAFF
TRBV11-3 | CASSTANGGANEQFF
TRBV18 | CASSPTGAGDGSPLHF
TRBV19 | CASSISGSPLGNEQFF
TRBV19 | CASSSGQGKATNEKLFF
TRBV30 | CAWSAHAGSGNTIYF
TRBV2 | CASSGGQGAWETQYF
TRBV4-2 | CASSQAFMSGAGEGGGELFF
TRBV7-9 | CASSPDGEGRETQYF
TRBV2 | CASSRQGGQETQYF
TRBV14 | CASSQDLRGDYGYTF
TRBV11-3 | CASSSLRVQPQHF
TRBV6-5 | CASISRDGNTIYF